This T cell receptor (beta chain) was captured by sequencing in a study of shared clonotypes between healthy human individuals. Whole-study findings and limits: The study generally estimated greater richness for naive than memory subsets. Clonotype sharing among donors was expected to depend on sequencing depth.

Investigators divided CD4+ cells into CD45RA+ naive and CD45RA-negative memory subsets. As handled by the study authors: ImmunoSEQ output lacked quality scores and full-length reads, limiting matched filtering. Measured with immunoSEQ multiplex PCR; TCRdb has only the in-frame clones, and not every one. V and J calls and clone size are given by that table; D and trimming were obtained from the DNA. This sample has about 1.5 million clones, with 95% to 99% found just once. Turning to this clone: Its cognate antigen is unknown.

Germline loops: CDR1 MDHEN, CDR2 SYDVKM. The CDR3 totals 14 residues. The V and J ends lost 1 base and 7 bases respectively, with 13 bases between them. This clonotype was obtained from a man aged 25-45 years in good health. The gene calls are TRBV28 and TRBJ1-2, with a tentative D call TRBD1 (6 bases). Sequencing used naive CD4+ T cells sorted from blood. Subset: CD45RA+ positively selected. The CDR3 is CASSLFTGQRGYTF. In DNA form, the CDR3 reads TGTGCCAGCAGTTTATTTACAGGGCAGCGTGGCTACACCTTC.